These 23 T cell receptor beta chains were sequenced from one sample in a study of cytomegalovirus exposure and HLA in healthy donors. Primers included in the PCR were 60 Vbeta and 13 Jbeta primers. Only in-frame clones appear in the TCRdb table, and some are missing; sequencing was by immunoSEQ multiplex PCR. Of 130,000 to 150,000 clones in the sample, 78% were seen once. The sequenced sample was PBMCs. Every receptor here comes from a male donor in good health and CMV-seronegative.

This chain joins TRBV2 and TRBJ1-5, with D maybe TRBD1 (5 bases). The CDR3 length is 14 residues. The V and J ends lost 2 bases and 6 bases respectively, with 11 bases between them. In germline, CDR1 is SNHLY, CDR2 FYNNEI. This chain's CDR3 is CASSEFGGAQPQHF. The CDR3 DNA reads TGTGCCAGCAGTGAATTTGGCGGGGCTCAGCCCCAGCATTTT.

The chain combines TRBV5-1 with TRBJ2-3; 11 positions agree with TRBD2. Germline V lookup: CDR1 SGHRS, CDR2 YFSETQ. The CDR3 spans 17 residues. After removal of 7 bases from V and 3 bases from J, the junction contained 13 bases not matched to a gene. The CDR3 loop reads CASSFGTSGVLTDTQYF. The CDR3 coding sequence is TGCGCCAGCTCCTTCGGGACTAGCGGCGTATTGACAGATACGCAGTATTTT.

This sequence joins TRBV5-5 and TRBJ2-3; a possible D gene is TRBD1 (5 bases). Germline-derived CDR1 and CDR2 are SGHKS and YYEKEE (reference sequence). V gave up 3 bases and J gave up 3 bases, with 17 bases separating them. This CDR3 spans 16 amino acids. The CDR3 spells CASSSSTQGWTDTQYF. As DNA, the CDR3 is TGTGCCAGCAGCTCGTCGACCCAGGGTTGGACAGATACGCAGTATTTT.

The CDR3 sequence is CASSVGQEGSWTQYF. The DNA for the CDR3 is TGTGCCAGCAGCGTCGGACAGGAGGGGTCCTGGACCCAGTACTTC. This chain joins TRBV9 and TRBJ2-5, with D possibly TRBD1 on 7 matching bases. This CDR3 is built from 15 residues. The V end lost 2 bases, the J end lost 7 bases, and 18 bases lay between the germline ends. Germline V CDR1 and CDR2: SGDLS, YYNGEE.

This rearrangement joins TRBV5-6 to TRBJ2-5; 9 positions match TRBD1. The DNA end favors TRBJ2-7, so the J call may be wrong. This CDR3 spans 15 amino acids. Germline V gene data show CDR1 as SGHDT and CDR2 as YYEEEE. The CDR3 DNA reads TGTGCCAGCAGCTTGGTTGGGGACAGGGTGGACGAGCAGTACTTC. Encoded protein: CASSLVGDRVDEQYF.

The chain links TRBV9 to TRBJ2-3, with D perhaps TRBD2 (6 bases). V lost 3 bases and J 4 bases, leaving 12 bases between the germline ends. The germline gives CDR1 SGDLS, CDR2 YYNGEE. This CDR3 is built from 14 residues. CDR3 amino acids: CASSAMTRADTQYF. The CDR3 nucleotides read TGTGCCAGCAGCGCGATGACTAGGGCAGATACGCAGTATTTT. The variable domain in full, with the rest retrieved from reference TRBV9 and TRBJ2-3, is DSGVTQTPKHLITATGQRVTLRCSPRSGDLSVYWYQQSLDQGLQFLIQYYNGEERAKGNILERFSAQQFPDLHSELNLSSLELGDSALYFCASSAMTRADTQYFGPGTRLTVL.

With respect to this clone: The junction shows a germline mismatch at one end, possibly a read error. The chain uses TRBV7-9 and TRBJ1-1; 7 bases agree with TRBD1. This CDR3 is built from 15 residues. From germline, CDR1 is SEHNR and CDR2 FQNEAQ (reference sequence). CDR3 DNA: TGTTCCAGCACCATGAAACAGGGGATGAACACTGAAGCTTTCTTT. Translated, it gives CSSTMKQGMNTEAFF.

The rearrangement joins TRBV7-9 to TRBJ1-1; a possible D gene is TRBD1 (5 bases). Trimming pared 2 bases from V and 3 bases from J, leaving 10 bases between. CDR3 length: 14 residues. The germline gives CDR1 SEHNR, CDR2 FQNEAQ (reference sequence). CDR3 in amino acids: CASSLSGRDTEAFF. CDR3 coding DNA: TGTGCCAGCAGCTTATCAGGGAGGGACACTGAAGCTTTCTTT.

The V and J genes are TRBV9 and TRBJ2-7; 7 nucleotides align to TRBD1. The J segment lost 1 base and the V segment lost 4 bases, leaving 8 bases of the junction unmatched. The CDR3 is 15 residues long. The germline V gene has CDR1 SGDLS and CDR2 YYNGEE. The CDR3 reads CASSPGGQPSYEQYF. The CDR3 nucleotides read TGTGCCAGCAGCCCAGGGGGACAGCCTTCCTACGAGCAGTACTTC. The whole variable domain, filled in from reference TRBV9 and TRBJ2-7, reads DSGVTQTPKHLITATGQRVTLRCSPRSGDLSVYWYQQSLDQGLQFLIQYYNGEERAKGNILERFSAQQFPDLHSELNLSSLELGDSALYFCASSPGGQPSYEQYFGPGTRLTVT.

The chain couples TRBV5-4 to TRBJ1-2; no definite D call. V gave up 2 bases and J gave up 7 bases, with 9 bases separating them. The CDR3 consists of 12 residues. Germline V gene data show CDR1 as SGHNT and CDR2 as YYREEE (reference sequence). DNA for the CDR3: TGTGCCAGCAGCTTCGAAGCTCGTGGCTACACCTTC. This encodes CASSFEARGYTF.

The chain carries TRBV7-3 and TRBJ2-2, with D perhaps matching TRBD2 (5 bases). Trimming took 6 bases from V and 1 from J, leaving 9 bases between them. Germline V gene sequence: CDR1 SGHTA, CDR2 FQGTGA. The CDR3 spans 14 residues. CDR3 sequence reads: CASSNGVNTGELFF. CDR3 nucleotide sequence: TGTGCCAGCAGTAACGGGGTGAACACCGGGGAGCTGTTTTTT.

V gene TRBV10-3 combines with J gene TRBJ2-7; 7 positions match TRBD2. V was clipped by 6 bases and J by 6 bases; unmatched bases: 8. Germline assignment: CDR1 ENHRY and CDR2 SYGVKD. CDR3 size: 13 residues. CDR3 sequence: CAISTGTIGEQYF. The CDR3 DNA is TGTGCCATCAGCACCGGGACTATAGGCGAGCAGTACTTC.

This chain links TRBV5-4 with TRBJ2-1; 7 bases line up with TRBD2. In germline, CDR1 is SGHNT, CDR2 YYREEE (reference sequence). The CDR3 is 15 residues long. The V and J ends lost 3 bases and 8 bases, in that order; junction bases with no gene match: 11. CDR3 sequence reads: CASSSEGLGADEQFF. The CDR3 bases are TGTGCCAGCAGCTCCGAAGGACTAGGGGCCGATGAGCAGTTCTTC.

The rearrangement uses TRBV5-1 and TRBJ2-5; perhaps TRBD1 as D (6 bases). The CDR3 covers 15 residues. V dropped 5 bases and J dropped 2 bases, with 16 bases sitting between them. From germline, CDR1 is SGHRS and CDR2 YFSETQ. As DNA, the CDR3 is TGCGCCAGCAGTACTCAGGGGACCGCACAAGAGACCCAGTACTTC. Protein product: CASSTQGTAQETQYF.

Here the CDR3 reads CASSSPRLGASNTGELFF. The CDR3 DNA sequence: TGCGCCAGCAGCTCCCCGCGATTGGGGGCTTCGAACACCGGGGAGCTGTTTTTT. V is TRBV5-1 and J is TRBJ2-2; TRBD1 is a possible D gene (6 bases). Trimming pared 3 bases from V and 0 bases from J, leaving 18 bases between. The germline V gene encodes CDR1 SGHRS and CDR2 YFSETQ. The CDR3 has 18 amino acids.

The V call is TRBV7-6, the J call TRBJ1-4; a possible D gene is TRBD1 (6 bases). Germline CDR1 and CDR2: SGHVS and FNYEAQ. CDR3 length equals 11 residues. Deletions cut 6 bases from V and 7 bases from J, with 6 bases between. The CDR3 loop is CASRDSEKLFF. Here the CDR3 DNA reads TGTGCCAGCAGGGACAGTGAAAAACTGTTTTTT.

This rearrangement joins TRBV5-6 to TRBJ2-3, with 8 bases that match TRBD1. J lost 8 bases, V lost 1 base, and 9 bases had no gene match. The CDR3 is 15 residues long. Germline V gives CDR1 SGHDT, CDR2 YYEEEE. CDR3 nucleotide sequence: TGTGCCAGCAGCTTGACAGGGGGATGGTCCCCTACGCAGTATTTT. Protein sequence: CASSLTGGWSPTQYF.

In regard to this clone: The junction departs from the called germline gene at one end, perhaps through a read error. The chain recombines TRBV7-7 with TRBJ2-7; D ambiguous. The CDR3 totals 13 residues. Germline loops: CDR1 SSHAT, CDR2 FNYEAQ (reference sequence). The CDR3 loop is CASSLGRSYEQYF. CDR3 DNA: TGTGCTAGCAGCTTAGGTCGTTCCTACGAGCAGTACTTC.

The chain recombines TRBV4-3 with TRBJ2-2; 10 bases fit TRBD2. V was pared by 1 base and J by 11 bases, with 19 bases of the junction left unmatched. The CDR3 loop spans 19 amino acids. Germline CDR1 LGHNA, CDR2 YSLEER. The CDR3 DNA follows: TGCGCCAGCAGCCAAGTCGGACTAGCGGTAGCGGGGGGAAAAGGCGAGCTGTTTTTT. Translated: CASSQVGLAVAGGKGELFF.

This clone showed up just a few times. A read error may produce the germline difference seen at one junction end. The chain employs TRBV7-9 and TRBJ2-7; TRBD2 might be the D (5 bases). Germline V gives CDR1 SEHNR, CDR2 FQNEAQ (reference sequence). The CDR3 has 12 amino acids. CDR3 coding DNA: TGTTCCAGCAGCATTCGGCGGGACGAGCAGTACTTC. Translation gives CSSSIRRDEQYF.

About this clone: At one end the junction does not follow the germline gene, possibly because of a read error. The chain employs TRBV30 and TRBJ1-3; TRBD1 matches at 7 bases. The CDR3 totals 16 residues. CDR1 and CDR2 (germline): GTSNPN, SVGIG (reference sequence). CDR3 sequence (DNA): TGTGCCCGGAGTGGGCTCGGAAGGGGGCTCGGAAACACCATATATTTT. Translated: CARSGLGRGLGNTIYF.

V and J are TRBV5-6 and TRBJ2-1, with 10 bases lining up with TRBD2. The germline V gene encodes CDR1 SGHDT and CDR2 YYEEEE. This CDR3 is built from 16 residues. J gave up 5 bases and V 1 base, and 6 bases lay outside the gene matches. DNA of the CDR3: TGTGCCAGCAGCTTGACCAGCGGGAGGGTTCACAATGAGCAGTTCTTC. Its translation: CASSLTSGRVHNEQFF.

V gene TRBV5-1 combines with J gene TRBJ1-1, with D perhaps matching TRBD1 (6 bases). V gave up 5 bases and J gave up 0 bases, with 11 bases separating them. This CDR3 contains 14 residues. Germline CDR1 SGHRS, CDR2 YFSETQ. DNA for the CDR3: TGCGCCAGCAGGGCTAACAGGGTGAACACTGAAGCTTTCTTT. Amino acids: CASRANRVNTEAFF.